These 26 T cell receptor beta chains share one sample of origin, sequenced in a study of human T cells and chemical hapten exposure. Documented time point: patch test 2, 6 weeks after DPC sensitization. Treatment indicated: therapeutic diphenylcyclopropenone sensitization with weekly scalp DPC. MiXCR was run by TCRdb on the RACE reads, yielding one entry per CDR3 protein. The repertoire holds roughly 140,000 distinct CDR3 sequences, about an eighth seen once, with more than 1.1% in the top ten. The sample was whole blood, taken in connection with sensitization to the hapten diphenylcyclopropenone (DPC). The receptors were sampled from a woman aged 45-59 years with alopecia areata. Some clones in this sample may be carry-over from other donors' samples.

In this sample, this clonotype turned up a few times. CDR3 sequence reads: CSASGVGSLYNEQFF. CDR3 nucleotides: TGCAGTGCTAGTGGGGTCGGGAGCCTCTACAATGAGCAGTTCTTC. The rearrangement uses TRBV20-1 and TRBJ2-1, with D tentatively TRBD2 (6 bases). The V gene's germline CDR1 is DFQATT and CDR2 SNEGSKA (reference sequence). Trimming shortened V by 3 bases and J by 3 bases, and 15 bases separated the two germline ends. The CDR3 extends over 15 amino acids.

The chain has TRBV30 and TRBJ2-1; unclear D gene. The CDR3 sequence is 13 residues long. With 2 bases removed from V and 10 bases from J, the gap between germline ends came to 15 bases. From germline, CDR1 is GTSNPN and CDR2 SVGIG (reference sequence). The CDR3 region has the DNA TGTGCCTGGAGTTTCTCTAACTGGGGAGAGCAGTTCTTC. Its protein is CAWSFSNWGEQFF.

Ten or more counts support this clonotype. This chain links TRBV29-1 with TRBJ2-3, with 7 positions matching TRBD1. The CDR3 runs to 14 residues. Germline V gives CDR1 SQVTM, CDR2 ANQGSEA. The ends lost 7 bases at V and 0 bases at J; junction bases unmatched: 7. Here the CDR3 reads CSARRQGSTDTQYF. CDR3 in DNA: TGCAGCGCCAGACGACAGGGAAGCACAGATACGCAGTATTTT.

This clonotype was counted between two and nine times. The CDR3 DNA sequence: TGTGCCACCCGGGACAGGGGGCTTGTGCGGGAGCAGTACTTC. It specifies CATRDRGLVREQYF. This rearrangement joins TRBV15 to TRBJ2-7, with 12 bases that match TRBD1. After removal of 8 bases from V and 7 bases from J, the junction contained 9 bases not matched to a gene. Germline CDR1 LNHNV, CDR2 YYDKDF (reference sequence). The CDR3 is 14 amino acids.

This clonotype has a handful of counts. CDR3 sequence reads: CASRAAEEGTEAFF. In DNA form, the CDR3 reads TGTGCCAGCAGGGCCGCAGAGGAGGGCACTGAAGCTTTCTTT. The V call is TRBV5-4, the J call TRBJ1-1; D gene unclear. Germline-derived CDR1 and CDR2 are SGHNT and YYREEE (reference sequence). V was shortened by 5 bases and J by 4 bases, with 15 bases between the two germline ends. The CDR3 has 14 amino acids.

The CDR3, as DNA: TGTGCCAGCAGTCTTACGGGCGGGAGCGAGCAGTACTTC. Translation: CASSLTGGSEQYF. The rearrangement joins TRBV12-3 or TRBV12-4 to TRBJ2-7, with TRBD2 identical over 7 bases. The CDR3 extends over 13 amino acids. V trimming: 5 bases; J trimming: 6 bases; junction bases outside the gene matches: 7.

The chain is built from TRBV9 and TRBJ2-5; TRBD2 aligns across 12 bases. The CDR3 has 15 amino acids. V lost 4 bases to trimming and J lost 4 bases; unmatched junction nucleotides: 5. The V gene's germline CDR1 is SGDLS and CDR2 YYNGEE. The CDR3 reads CASSPGTSGLETQYF. CDR3 nucleotides: TGTGCCAGCAGCCCTGGGACTAGCGGGTTAGAGACCCAGTACTTC.

The table lists this clonotype with a few counts. The chain carries TRBV27 and TRBJ2-1; TRBD1 agrees at 9 bases. Germline V gene sequence: CDR1 MNHEY, CDR2 SMNVEV (reference sequence). The CDR3 is made up of 16 amino acids. J lost 8 bases, V lost 4 bases, and 12 bases had no gene match. The CDR3 coding sequence is TGTGCCAGCAGTTCCCTTACAGGGGGCTGGGGCGATGAGCAGTTCTTC. Translating it yields CASSSLTGGWGDEQFF.

The sample holds many counts of this clonotype. The chain combines TRBV20-1 with TRBJ2-5; D possibly uses TRBD1 or TRBD2 (5 bases each). This CDR3 has 14 residues. The V gene's germline CDR1 is DFQATT and CDR2 SNEGSKA (reference sequence). The V end lost 6 bases, the J end lost 3 bases, and 17 bases lay between the germline ends. CDR3 bases: TGCAGTGCGTACTTCCCGGGACGGAAAGAGACCCAGTACTTC. Translated, it gives CSAYFPGRKETQYF.

This clonotype has a count of ten or more. The chain links TRBV10-2 to TRBJ1-3; possibly TRBD1 for D (6 bases). The CDR3 runs 13 residues. Trimming took 6 bases from V and 4 from J, leaving 10 bases between them. Germline-derived CDR1 and CDR2 are WSHSY and SAAADI. The CDR3 loop is CASSQGPGNTIYF. DNA of the CDR3: TGCGCCAGCAGCCAGGGGCCGGGAAACACCATATATTTT.

This clonotype was counted between two and nine times. V and J are TRBV20-1 and TRBJ2-3; D might be TRBD1 (5 bases). Germline V lookup: CDR1 DFQATT, CDR2 SNEGSKA (reference sequence). V lost 0 bases and J 2 bases, leaving 12 bases between the germline ends. CDR3 size: 15 residues. The CDR3 spells CSAREGRDYTDTQYF. The CDR3 bases are TGCAGTGCTAGAGAGGGCAGGGATTACACAGATACGCAGTATTTT.

This clonotype was counted at least ten times. J is TRBJ1-4 and V is TRBV3-1, with D hard to call. The CDR3 is 11 residues long. CDR1 LGHDT and CDR2 YNNKEL come from the germline V gene (reference sequence). The V and J ends lost 4 bases and 13 bases respectively, with 10 bases between them. The CDR3 is CASSLDEGLFF. CDR3 coding DNA: TGTGCCAGCAGCCTAGACGAAGGACTGTTTTTT.

This chain connects TRBV28 to TRBJ2-1; TRBD2 matches at 10 bases. Germline CDR1 and CDR2: MDHEN and SYDVKM. V shed 8 bases and J 6 bases; nucleotides not matched to a gene: 7. This CDR3 has 14 amino acids. This CDR3 is CASGEAGGRNEQFF. CDR3 nucleotide sequence: TGTGCCAGCGGAGAAGCGGGAGGGCGCAATGAGCAGTTCTTC.

CDR3 region: CASSHGRNEKLFF. The CDR3 nucleotides read TGTGCCAGCAGTCACGGGCGGAATGAAAAACTGTTTTTT. J is TRBJ1-4 and V is TRBV27; D not certain. The germline V gene encodes CDR1 MNHEY and CDR2 SMNVEV (reference sequence). The CDR3 is 13 amino acids. Trimming cost V 5 bases and J 5 bases, with 9 bases left between them.

The chain recombines TRBV7-2 with TRBJ2-7; 8 nucleotides align to TRBD2. Germline CDR1 reads SGHTA; CDR2 reads FQGNSA. The CDR3 sequence is 14 residues long. V trimming: 6 bases; J trimming: 1 base; junction bases outside the gene matches: 5. The CDR3: CASSETSASYEQYF. The CDR3 coding sequence is TGTGCCAGCAGTGAGACTAGCGCTTCCTACGAGCAGTACTTC.

The chain links TRBV10-2 to TRBJ2-3; D is perhaps TRBD2 (5 bases). V was pared by 4 bases and J by 2 bases, with 19 bases between. Germline values: CDR1 WSHSY, CDR2 SAAADI. CDR3 length equals 17 residues. The CDR3 DNA reads TGCGCCAGCAGTGGGCGAAACAGAGGGTTTCACACAGATACGCAGTATTTT. This sequence encodes CASSGRNRGFHTDTQYF.

The chain combines TRBV9 with TRBJ1-4; possible D gene TRBD1, 5 bases. Germline V CDR1 and CDR2: SGDLS, YYNGEE. This CDR3 is built from 15 residues. V was pared by 4 bases and J by 8 bases, with 18 bases between. CDR3 residues: CASSPPGTLGEKLFF. CDR3 DNA sequence: TGTGCCAGCAGCCCACCGGGGACCCTTGGGGAAAAACTGTTTTTT.

This chain joins TRBV7-9 and TRBJ2-3; D is uncertain. V lost 3 bases and J lost 2, with 9 bases in between. This CDR3 is 14 amino acids long. Germline-derived CDR1 and CDR2 are SEHNR and FQNEAQ (reference sequence). Here the CDR3 reads CASSLVEYTDTQYF. The CDR3 DNA follows: TGTGCCAGCAGCTTGGTTGAGTACACAGATACGCAGTATTTT.

V and J are TRBV4-3 and TRBJ1-1; 10 bases are a match to TRBD1. The trim removed 4 bases at V and 5 bases at J, leaving 7 bases unmatched. This CDR3 is 15 amino acids long. Germline V gene lookup returns CDR1 LGHNA and CDR2 YSLEER. CDR3 sequence: CASSPRTGGWTEAFF. For the CDR3, the DNA is TGCGCCAGCAGCCCCCGGACAGGGGGATGGACTGAAGCTTTCTTT.

This clonotype was observed a few times. The chain uses TRBV21-1 and TRBJ2-5. TRBV21-1 is assigned pseudogene status. This CDR3 is built from 15 residues. The CDR3 loop reads CASSKDHSPQETQYF. The CDR3 DNA follows: TGTGCCAGCAGCAAAGACCACAGCCCCCAAGAGACCCAGTACTTC.

This clonotype was counted only a few times. The chain recombines TRBV20-1 with TRBJ2-6; D not certain. Germline V gives CDR1 DFQATT, CDR2 SNEGSKA (reference sequence). The CDR3 has 13 residues. Trimming left V 1 base short and J 1 base short, with 2 bases between. In nucleotides, the CDR3 is TGCAGTGCTAGAGCGTCTGGGGCCAACGTCCTGACTTTC. Amino acid sequence: CSARASGANVLTF.

This clonotype was seen at least ten times. The chain employs TRBV5-5 and TRBJ2-5; 8 nucleotides align to TRBD1. Per the germline V gene, CDR1 is SGHKS and CDR2 is YYEKEE (reference sequence). V gave up 4 bases and J gave up 2 bases; unmatched junction bases: 4. This CDR3 region has 14 residues. In nucleotides, the CDR3 is TGTGCCAGCAGCCGAGGGACAGGTCAAGAGACCCAGTACTTC. Its translation: CASSRGTGQETQYF.

This chain joins TRBV20-1 and TRBJ2-5, with TRBD2 as a possible D gene (6 bases). Trimming removed 1 base from V and 9 bases from J, with 18 bases in between. The CDR3 contains 14 residues. Germline CDR1 and CDR2: DFQATT and SNEGSKA (reference sequence). Here the CDR3 DNA reads TGCAGTGCTAGAGCGCCGGGACTGGGGGAGCCCCAGTACTTC. This gives the protein CSARAPGLGEPQYF.

Concerning this clonotype: A much larger clone is a single base away; this may be a read error. The V and J genes are TRBV27 and TRBJ1-1; D is uncertain. The CDR3 is 13 amino acids. Looked up from germline, CDR1 is MNHEY and CDR2 is SMNVEV (reference sequence). CDR3 sequence: CASSPHTRAEASF. CDR3 nucleotides: TGTGCCAGCAGCCCCCATACCCGCGCTGAAGCTTCCTTT.

The CDR3 nucleotides are TGTGCCTGGAGCCCCGTAAAAAATGGCAATCAGCCCCAGCATTTT. Encoded protein: CAWSPVKNGNQPQHF. The rearrangement joins TRBV30 to TRBJ1-5; D is unclear. The length of the CDR3 is 15 residues. The V gene lost 3 bases and the J gene lost 2 bases, with 14 bases spanning the gap. Germline V lookup: CDR1 GTSNPN, CDR2 SVGIG (reference sequence).

This clonotype has a count of ten or more. J is TRBJ2-1 and V is TRBV7-2; no reliable D call. Germline V gives CDR1 SGHTA, CDR2 FQGNSA. V shed 5 bases and J shed 8 bases, with 16 bases lying between them. The CDR3 sequence is 14 residues long. CDR3 nucleotides: TGTGCCAGCAGCCCCTGGACCCTTAGAGATGAGCAGTTCTTC. It codes for CASSPWTLRDEQFF.